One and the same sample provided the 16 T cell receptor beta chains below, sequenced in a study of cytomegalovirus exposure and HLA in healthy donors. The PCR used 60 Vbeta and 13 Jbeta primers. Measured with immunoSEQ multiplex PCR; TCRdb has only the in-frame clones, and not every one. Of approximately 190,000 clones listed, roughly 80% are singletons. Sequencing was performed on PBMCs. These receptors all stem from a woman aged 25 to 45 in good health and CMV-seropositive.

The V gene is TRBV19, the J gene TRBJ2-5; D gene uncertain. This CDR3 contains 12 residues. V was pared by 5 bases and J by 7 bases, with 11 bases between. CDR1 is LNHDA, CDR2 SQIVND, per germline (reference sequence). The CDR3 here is CASSQNSGTQYF. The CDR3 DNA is TGTGCCAGTAGTCAGAACAGTGGGACCCAGTACTTC.

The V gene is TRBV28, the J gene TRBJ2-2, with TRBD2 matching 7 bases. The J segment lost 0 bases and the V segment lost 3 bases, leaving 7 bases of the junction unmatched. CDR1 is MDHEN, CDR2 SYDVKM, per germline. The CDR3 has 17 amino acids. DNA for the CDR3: TGTGCCAGCAGTTTCATCCTAGCGGTTCCGAACACCGGGGAGCTGTTTTTT. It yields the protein CASSFILAVPNTGELFF.

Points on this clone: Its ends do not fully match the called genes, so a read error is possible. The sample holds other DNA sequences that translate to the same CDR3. The CDR3 DNA sequence: TGCGCCAGCAATCAACTAATCGGACAGGGGGCAGGAAACACTGAGGCTTTCTTT. It yields the protein CASNQLIGQGAGNTEAFF. The genes are TRBV5-1 and TRBJ1-1; TRBD1 aligns across 11 bases. This CDR3 spans 18 amino acids. From germline, CDR1 is SGHRS and CDR2 YFSETQ.

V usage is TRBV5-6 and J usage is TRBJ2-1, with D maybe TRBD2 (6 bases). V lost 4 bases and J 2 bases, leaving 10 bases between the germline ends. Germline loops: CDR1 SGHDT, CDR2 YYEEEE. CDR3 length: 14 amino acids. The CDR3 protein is CASSPRLAYNEQFF. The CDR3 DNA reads TGTGCCAGCAGCCCCCGACTAGCCTACAATGAGCAGTTCTTC.

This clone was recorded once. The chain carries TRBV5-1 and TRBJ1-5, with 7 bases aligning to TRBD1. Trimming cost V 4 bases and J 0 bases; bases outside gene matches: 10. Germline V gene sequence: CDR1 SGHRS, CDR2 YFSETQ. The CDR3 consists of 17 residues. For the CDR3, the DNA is TGCGCCAGCAGCCCCGGGACAGTTTCGTCTAGCAATCAGCCCCAGCATTTT. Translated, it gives CASSPGTVSSSNQPQHF.

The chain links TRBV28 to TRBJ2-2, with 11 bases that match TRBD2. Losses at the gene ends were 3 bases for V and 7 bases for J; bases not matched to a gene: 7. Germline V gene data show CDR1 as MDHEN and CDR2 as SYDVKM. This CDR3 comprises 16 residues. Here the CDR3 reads CASSFPGTSGFGELFF. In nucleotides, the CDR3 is TGTGCCAGCAGTTTCCCCGGGACTAGCGGATTCGGGGAGCTGTTTTTT.

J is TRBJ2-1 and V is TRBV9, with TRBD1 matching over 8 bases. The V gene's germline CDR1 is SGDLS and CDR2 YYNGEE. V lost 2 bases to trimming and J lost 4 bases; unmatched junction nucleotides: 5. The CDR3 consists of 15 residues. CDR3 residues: CASSVRQGRYNEQFF. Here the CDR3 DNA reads TGTGCCAGCAGCGTGAGACAGGGGAGATACAATGAGCAGTTCTTC.

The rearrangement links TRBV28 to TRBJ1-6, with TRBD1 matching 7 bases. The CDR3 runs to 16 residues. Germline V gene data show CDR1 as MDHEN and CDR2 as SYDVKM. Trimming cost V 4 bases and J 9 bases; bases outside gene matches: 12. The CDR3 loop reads CASSSRQQGRGSPLHF. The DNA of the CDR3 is TGTGCCAGCAGTTCCCGCCAACAGGGGAGAGGTTCACCCCTCCACTTT.

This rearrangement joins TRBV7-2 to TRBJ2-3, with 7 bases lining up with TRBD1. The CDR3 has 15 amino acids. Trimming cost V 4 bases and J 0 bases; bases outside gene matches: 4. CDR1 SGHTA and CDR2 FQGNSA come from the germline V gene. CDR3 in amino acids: CASSWDSSSTDTQYF. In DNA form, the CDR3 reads TGTGCCAGCAGCTGGGACAGCTCTAGCACAGATACGCAGTATTTT.

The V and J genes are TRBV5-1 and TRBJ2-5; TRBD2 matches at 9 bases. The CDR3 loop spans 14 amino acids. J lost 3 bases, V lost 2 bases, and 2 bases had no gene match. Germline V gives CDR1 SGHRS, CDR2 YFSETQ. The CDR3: CASSFASGEETQYF. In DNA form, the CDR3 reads TGCGCCAGCAGCTTTGCTAGCGGGGAAGAGACCCAGTACTTC.

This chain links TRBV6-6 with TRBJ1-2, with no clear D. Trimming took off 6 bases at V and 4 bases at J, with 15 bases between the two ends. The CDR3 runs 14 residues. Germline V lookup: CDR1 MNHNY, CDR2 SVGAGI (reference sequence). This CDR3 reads CASRTGLQIYGYTF. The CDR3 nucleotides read TGTGCCAGCAGAACCGGTTTGCAAATCTATGGCTACACCTTC.

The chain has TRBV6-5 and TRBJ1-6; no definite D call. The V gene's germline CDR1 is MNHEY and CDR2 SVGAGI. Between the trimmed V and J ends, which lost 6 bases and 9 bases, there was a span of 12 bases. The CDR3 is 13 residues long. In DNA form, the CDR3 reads TGTGCCAGCAGGACCACAGCGGGTTCACCCCTCCACTTT. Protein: CASRTTAGSPLHF.

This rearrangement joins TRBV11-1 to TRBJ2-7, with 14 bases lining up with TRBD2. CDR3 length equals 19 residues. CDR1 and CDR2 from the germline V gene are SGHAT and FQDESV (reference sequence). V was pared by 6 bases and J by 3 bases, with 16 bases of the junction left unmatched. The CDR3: CASSHPTGTSGGNYYEQYF. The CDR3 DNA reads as TGTGCCAGCAGTCATCCGACCGGGACTAGCGGGGGTAACTACTACGAGCAGTACTTC.

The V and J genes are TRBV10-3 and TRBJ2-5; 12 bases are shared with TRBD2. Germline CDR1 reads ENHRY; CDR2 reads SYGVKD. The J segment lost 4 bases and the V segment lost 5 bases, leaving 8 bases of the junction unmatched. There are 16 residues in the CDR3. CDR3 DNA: TGTGCCATCAGTCAACAAACTAGCGGGGGGTCAGAGACCCAGTACTTC. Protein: CAISQQTSGGSETQYF.

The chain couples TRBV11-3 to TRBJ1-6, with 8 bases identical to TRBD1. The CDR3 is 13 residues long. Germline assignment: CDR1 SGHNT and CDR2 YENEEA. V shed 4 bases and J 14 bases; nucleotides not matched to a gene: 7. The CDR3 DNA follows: TGTGCCAGCAGCTCCGGACAGGGTAACACCCTCCACTTT. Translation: CASSSGQGNTLHF.

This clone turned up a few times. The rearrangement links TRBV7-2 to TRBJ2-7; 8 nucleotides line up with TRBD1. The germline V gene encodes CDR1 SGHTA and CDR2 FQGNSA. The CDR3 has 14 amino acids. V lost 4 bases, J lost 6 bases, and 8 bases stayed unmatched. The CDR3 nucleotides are TGTGCCAGCAGCTCCCCTGGTACAGGGGGCGAGCAGTACTTC. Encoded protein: CASSSPGTGGEQYF.